These 17 T cell receptor beta chains came from one sample sequenced in a study of patients and donors after allogeneic stem cell transplantation. TCRdb passed the RT-PCR reads through MiXCR, listing each CDR3 protein once. The sample holds 150,000 to 250,000 distinct CDR3 sequences, 35% to 50% seen once. The specimen was blood, either unsorted or a sorted T cell fraction (not recorded which). The receptors derive from a human donor who was either an allogeneic HSCT recipient or a stem cell or donor lymphocyte infusion donor (not recorded which). It is not recorded whose cells these are; they may come from a transplant donor.

This clonotype appeared a few times. The chain carries TRBV20-1 and TRBJ2-1; unclear D gene. V was pared by 3 bases and J by 2 bases, with 5 bases between. Germline CDR1 reads DFQATT; CDR2 reads SNEGSKA (reference sequence). This CDR3 is built from 12 residues. DNA for the CDR3: TGCAGTGCTAGCGTCGCCTACAATGAGCAGTTCTTC. Its protein is CSASVAYNEQFF.

This clonotype was detected a few times. The chain joins TRBV24-1 to TRBJ2-1; 9 bases are shared with TRBD2. J was trimmed by 0 bases and V by 9 bases; bases with no gene match: 5. The CDR3 has 15 amino acids. Looked up from germline, CDR1 is KGHDR and CDR2 is SFDVKD. DNA of the CDR3: TGTGCCACCGGGACTAGCCAAAGCTCCTACAATGAGCAGTTCTTC. Amino acids: CATGTSQSSYNEQFF.

This clonotype was detected a few times. The chain carries TRBV27 and TRBJ1-2; 10 bases match TRBD1. V dropped 7 bases and J dropped 8; count of bases not matched to a gene: 10. Germline values: CDR1 MNHEY, CDR2 SMNVEV (reference sequence). The CDR3 runs to 14 residues. The CDR3 DNA sequence: TGTGCCAGCATTCCTAGACAGGGGGCTGAGGGCTACACCTTC. Amino acids: CASIPRQGAEGYTF.

V and J are TRBV5-1 and TRBJ1-1; possible D gene TRBD1, 5 bases. The CDR3 has 14 amino acids. Per the germline V gene, CDR1 is SGHRS and CDR2 is YFSETQ. V was pared by 0 bases and J by 3 bases, with 9 bases between. The DNA for the CDR3 is TGCGCCAGCAGCTTGGCTGGGGCATACACTGAAGCTTTCTTT. Translating it yields CASSLAGAYTEAFF.

This chain links TRBV20-1 with TRBJ2-1; TRBD2 matches at 7 bases. The CDR3 length is 14 residues. Germline CDR1 reads DFQATT; CDR2 reads SNEGSKA (reference sequence). V shed 3 bases and J 5 bases; nucleotides not matched to a gene: 7. CDR3 loop: CSASPAGLDNEQFF. The CDR3 nucleotides are TGCAGTGCTAGTCCAGCGGGATTGGACAATGAGCAGTTCTTC.

This chain uses TRBV5-4 with TRBJ1-2; possibly TRBD1 for D (6 bases). The CDR3 is 14 residues long. Germline-derived CDR1 and CDR2 are SGHNT and YYREEE (reference sequence). V gave up 2 bases and J gave up 3 bases, with 11 bases separating them. The DNA of the CDR3 is TGTGCCAGCAGCTTACCCAGGGGACACTATGGCTACACCTTC. This translates into CASSLPRGHYGYTF.

This clonotype came up a few times. The rearrangement joins TRBV6-1 to TRBJ1-1; D possibly corresponds to TRBD1 (5 bases). V was trimmed by 8 bases and J by 0 bases, leaving 13 bases between them. The V gene's germline CDR1 is MNHNS and CDR2 SASEGT. This CDR3 contains 14 residues. The CDR3 here is CASRQGGMNTEAFF. The CDR3 region has the DNA TGTGCCAGCCGTCAGGGTGGAATGAACACTGAAGCTTTCTTT.

The chain carries TRBV4-3 and TRBJ2-5; D gene unclear. The germline V gene encodes CDR1 LGHNA and CDR2 YSLEER. Trimming removed 4 bases from V and 5 bases from J, with 17 bases in between. The CDR3 is made up of 15 amino acids. In nucleotides, the CDR3 is TGCGCCAGCAGCCCGACCCAAACGACTTGGGAGACCCAGTACTTC. It yields the protein CASSPTQTTWETQYF.

This rearrangement joins TRBV29-1 to TRBJ1-2; the D gene is possibly TRBD1 (5 bases). Germline V lookup: CDR1 SQVTM, CDR2 ANQGSEA. V dropped 4 bases and J dropped 6 bases, with 15 bases sitting between them. CDR3 length equals 13 residues. The CDR3 bases are TGCAGCGTTGTCGGGGGTCAGGGCGATGGCTACACCTTC. Protein: CSVVGGQGDGYTF. The full variable domain, with the rest looked up from reference TRBV29-1 and TRBJ1-2, is SAVISQKPSRDICQRGTSLTIQCQVDSQVTMMFWYRQQPGQSLTLIATANQGSEATYESGFVIDKFPISRPNLTFSTLTVSNMSPEDSSIYLCSVVGGQGDGYTFGSGTRLTVV.

The chain recombines TRBV7-3 with TRBJ2-1; 10 nucleotides match TRBD1. CDR1 is SGHTA, CDR2 FQGTGA, per germline. The CDR3 is 16 amino acids. The trim removed 4 bases at V and 8 bases at J, leaving 11 bases unmatched. The CDR3 loop reads CASSSWDRGSGDEQFF. The CDR3 DNA sequence: TGTGCCAGCAGCTCATGGGACAGGGGTAGTGGAGATGAGCAGTTCTTC.

The J gene is TRBJ1-6, the V gene TRBV9, with D perhaps matching TRBD1 (5 bases). This CDR3 comprises 17 residues. CDR1 SGDLS and CDR2 YYNGEE come from the germline V gene. V dropped 3 bases and J dropped 0 bases, with 13 bases sitting between them. CDR3 region: CASSEGIQSSYNSPLHF. Here the CDR3 DNA reads TGTGCCAGCAGCGAGGGGATCCAGAGCTCCTATAATTCACCCCTCCACTTT.

The chain combines TRBV28 with TRBJ2-1; 13 bases fit TRBD2. V dropped 8 bases and J dropped 8; count of bases not matched to a gene: 12. Germline V gene lookup returns CDR1 MDHEN and CDR2 SYDVKM. CDR3 size: 16 residues. The CDR3 loop reads CASALRTSGSKDEQFF. The DNA for the CDR3 is TGTGCCAGCGCCTTAAGGACTAGCGGGAGTAAAGATGAGCAGTTCTTC.

V usage is TRBV12-3 or TRBV12-4 and J usage is TRBJ1-5; 7 nucleotides match TRBD1. J lost 6 bases, V lost 6 bases, and 5 bases had no gene match. CDR3 length equals 13 residues. In nucleotides, the CDR3 is TGTGCCAGCAGATCAGGGGGTAGTCAGCCCCAGCATTTT. This codes for CASRSGGSQPQHF.

This clonotype came up a few times. CDR3 coding DNA: TGTGCCAGCAGCTTATACCTACAGGGGACAGATACGCAGTATTTT. It specifies CASSLYLQGTDTQYF. The gene calls are TRBV12-3 or TRBV12-4 and TRBJ2-3; 7 bases match TRBD1. V lost 6 bases and J lost 3; bases outside the gene matches: 9. This CDR3 spans 15 amino acids.

The chain is built from TRBV9 and TRBJ2-7; TRBD1 aligns across 11 bases. Germline loops: CDR1 SGDLS, CDR2 YYNGEE. The trim removed 0 bases at V and 4 bases at J, leaving 6 bases unmatched. The CDR3 is 16 residues long. CDR3 sequence: CASSVAPDRGQYEQYF. In nucleotides, the CDR3 is TGTGCCAGCAGCGTAGCCCCGGACAGGGGGCAATACGAGCAGTACTTC. Combining the CDR3 with reference TRBV9 and TRBJ2-7 gives the whole variable domain DSGVTQTPKHLITATGQRVTLRCSPRSGDLSVYWYQQSLDQGLQFLIQYYNGEERAKGNILERFSAQQFPDLHSELNLSSLELGDSALYFCASSVAPDRGQYEQYFGPGTRLTVT.

This sequence joins TRBV11-2 and TRBJ1-4; D uncertain. With 0 bases removed from V and 8 bases from J, the gap between germline ends came to 10 bases. Looked up from germline, CDR1 is SGHAT and CDR2 is FQNNGV. This CDR3 is built from 14 residues. The CDR3 here is CASSLEGTPEKLFF. DNA of the CDR3: TGTGCCAGCAGCTTAGAGGGCACTCCGGAAAAACTGTTTTTT.

This clonotype was counted a few times. The chain combines TRBV29-1 with TRBJ1-1, with TRBD1 matching 7 bases. This CDR3 contains 13 residues. Trimming took 5 bases from V and 4 from J; bases not matched to a gene: 7. CDR1 and CDR2 from the germline V gene are SQVTM and ANQGSEA. The CDR3 nucleotides read TGCAGCGTTTCTTCCACAGGGGCCACTGAAGCTTTCTTT. Protein sequence: CSVSSTGATEAFF. Full variable domain (missing parts from reference TRBV29-1 and TRBJ1-1): SAVISQKPSRDICQRGTSLTIQCQVDSQVTMMFWYRQQPGQSLTLIATANQGSEATYESGFVIDKFPISRPNLTFSTLTVSNMSPEDSSIYLCSVSSTGATEAFFGQGTRLTVV.